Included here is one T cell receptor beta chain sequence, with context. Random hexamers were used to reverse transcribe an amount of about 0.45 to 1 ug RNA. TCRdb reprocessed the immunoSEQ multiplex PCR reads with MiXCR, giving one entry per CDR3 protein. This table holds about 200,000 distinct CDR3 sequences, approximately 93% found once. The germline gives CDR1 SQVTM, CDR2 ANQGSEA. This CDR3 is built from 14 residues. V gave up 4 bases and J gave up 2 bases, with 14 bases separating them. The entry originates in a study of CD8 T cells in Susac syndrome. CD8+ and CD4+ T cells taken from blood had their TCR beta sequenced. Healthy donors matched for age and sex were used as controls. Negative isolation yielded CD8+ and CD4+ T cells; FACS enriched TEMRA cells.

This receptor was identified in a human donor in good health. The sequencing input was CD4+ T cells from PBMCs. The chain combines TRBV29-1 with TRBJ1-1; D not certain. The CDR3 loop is CSVGGGYKNTEAFF. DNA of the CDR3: TGCAGCGTTGGAGGAGGGTATAAAAACACTGAAGCTTTCTTT.